These 21 T cell receptor beta chains came from one sample sequenced in a study of T-cell reconstitution after alpha-beta-depleted transplantation in children. A library of TCRbeta sequences, prepared with unique molecular identifiers, was generated. Each CDR3 protein gets one entry after TCRdb re-called the PCR reads with MiXCR. The sample records roughly 500,000 distinct CDR3 sequences, around 19% being singletons. The material sequenced was PBMCs from the stem cell graft donor, taken from the stem cell graft. These receptor sequences come from a human donor who donated a stem cell graft to a child with acute lymphoblastic leukemia.

The chain joins TRBV20-1 to TRBJ2-3, with 8 bases aligning to TRBD2. The CDR3 spans 16 residues. From germline, CDR1 is DFQATT and CDR2 SNEGSKA (reference sequence). Losses at the gene ends were 3 bases for V and 2 bases for J; bases not matched to a gene: 10. DNA of the CDR3: TGCAGTGCTAGGTCCGGGACTAGGTATTACACAGATACGCAGTATTTT. This encodes CSARSGTRYYTDTQYF.

This chain joins TRBV29-1 and TRBJ2-7, with a tentative D call TRBD1 (7 bases). Germline CDR1 reads SQVTM; CDR2 reads ANQGSEA. V lost 6 bases and J lost 1, with 16 bases in between. There are 14 residues in the CDR3. This chain's CDR3 is CSVGDLGQSYEQYF. Written as DNA, the CDR3 is TGCAGCGTGGGGGACTTGGGACAGTCCTACGAGCAGTACTTC.

V gene TRBV27 combines with J gene TRBJ2-2; the D gene is possibly TRBD1 (6 bases). CDR1 is MNHEY, CDR2 SMNVEV, per germline (reference sequence). CDR3 length: 18 residues. Trimming pared 5 bases from V and 6 bases from J, leaving 25 bases between. CDR3 bases: TGTGCCAGCAGTCTGGCCCCCTACAGGGAATCGGCGGCCGGGGAGCTGTTTTTT. Translating it yields CASSLAPYRESAAGELFF.

This clonotype turned up a few times. The chain couples TRBV28 to TRBJ2-1; D is undetermined. V gave up 6 bases and J gave up 7 bases, with 16 bases separating them. The CDR3 runs to 14 residues. Germline lookup yields CDR1 MDHEN and CDR2 SYDVKM. In nucleotides, the CDR3 is TGTGCCAGCAGCCCCAGTGGTTCGGAAAATGAGCAGTTCTTC. Amino acids: CASSPSGSENEQFF.

This clonotype was counted between two and nine times. This chain uses TRBV4-1 with TRBJ2-7; 9 nucleotides line up with TRBD1. The CDR3 contains 15 residues. The V gene end was trimmed by 5 bases and the J gene end by 6 bases; junction bases not matched to a gene: 11. Germline V gene data show CDR1 as MGHRA and CDR2 as YSYEKL. As DNA, the CDR3 is TGCGCCAGCAGCTCGTCGGGACAGGGAGTCGGCGAGCAGTACTTC. This translates into CASSSSGQGVGEQYF.

This clonotype has only a few counts. The V and J genes are TRBV5-1 and TRBJ2-2; D gene ambiguous. The V and J ends lost 2 bases and 1 base respectively, with 12 bases between them. Germline V gene data show CDR1 as SGHRS and CDR2 as YFSETQ. There are 16 residues in the CDR3. CDR3 sequence: CASSFHPALNTGELFF. The CDR3 nucleotides read TGCGCCAGCAGCTTTCATCCAGCGTTGAACACCGGGGAGCTGTTTTTT.

The J gene is TRBJ2-7, the V gene TRBV7-2, with a possible D match to TRBD1 (6 bases). This CDR3 region has 15 residues. Trimming stripped 2 bases from V and 2 bases from J, with 13 bases between. Germline-derived CDR1 and CDR2 are SGHTA and FQGNSA. The CDR3 here is CASSLSGAVTYEQYF. In DNA form, the CDR3 reads TGTGCCAGCAGCTTATCAGGGGCCGTAACCTACGAGCAGTACTTC.

This chain uses TRBV3-1 with TRBJ2-7, with D perhaps matching TRBD2 (5 bases). The germline V gene has CDR1 LGHDT and CDR2 YNNKEL (reference sequence). The CDR3 consists of 15 residues. Trimming left V 1 base short and J 0 bases short, with 10 bases between. The CDR3 region is CASSQGIGSSYEQYF. The CDR3 DNA reads TGTGCCAGCAGCCAAGGAATAGGGAGCTCCTACGAGCAGTACTTC.

The rearrangement uses TRBV5-1 and TRBJ2-2; D is uncertain. V was clipped by 2 bases and J by 0 bases, with 11 bases between them. The CDR3 totals 16 residues. Germline-derived CDR1 and CDR2 are SGHRS and YFSETQ. The CDR3 sequence is CASSFRPLANTGELFF. CDR3 sequence (DNA): TGCGCCAGCAGCTTTCGGCCGCTCGCGAACACCGGGGAGCTGTTTTTT.

The chain couples TRBV7-3 to TRBJ2-3; D not resolved. The CDR3 has 14 amino acids. Trimming removed 1 base from V and 6 bases from J, with 11 bases in between. The germline gives CDR1 SGHTA, CDR2 FQGTGA. Here the CDR3 DNA reads TGTGCCAGCAGCTTAAGCACCACGGACGATACGCAGTATTTT. It encodes CASSLSTTDDTQYF.

This clonotype occurred a few times. The chain recombines TRBV25-1 with TRBJ2-1; D might be TRBD1 (5 bases). CDR3 length: 14 residues. Trimming removed 6 bases at V and 7 bases at J, with 16 bases between. Germline CDR1 reads MGHDK; CDR2 reads SYGVNS. Written as DNA, the CDR3 is TGTGCCAGCAGCAGGGTAAATAGTTGGAATGAGCAGTTCTTC. Protein product: CASSRVNSWNEQFF.

This chain joins TRBV7-3 and TRBJ1-5; 9 positions agree with TRBD1. Germline-derived CDR1 and CDR2 are SGHTA and FQGTGA. V was pared by 5 bases and J by 6 bases, with 5 bases of the junction left unmatched. The CDR3 extends over 14 amino acids. The CDR3 loop reads CASSATGGSQPQHF. The DNA of the CDR3 is TGTGCCAGCAGCGCGACAGGGGGAAGTCAGCCCCAGCATTTT.

This clonotype appeared a few times. The chain joins TRBV10-2 to TRBJ2-7; 8 bases align to TRBD1. The ends lost 1 base at V and 4 bases at J; junction bases unmatched: 9. The CDR3 extends over 16 amino acids. Germline CDR1 reads WSHSY; CDR2 reads SAAADI. The CDR3: CASSEYWTGSGYEQYF. The DNA of the CDR3 is TGCGCCAGCAGTGAGTATTGGACAGGGTCAGGATACGAGCAGTACTTC.

This clonotype was counted only a few times. The CDR3 loop reads CASSFLLPSELAGGCEQFF. The DNA for the CDR3 is TGCGCCAGCAGCTTCCTGCTCCCCTCCGAACTAGCGGGAGGTTGTGAGCAGTTCTTC. This rearrangement joins TRBV5-1 to TRBJ2-1, with 12 nucleotides matching TRBD2. CDR3 length: 19 residues. CDR1 SGHRS and CDR2 YFSETQ come from the germline V gene. The V segment lost 2 bases and the J segment 9 bases; nucleotides outside the gene matches: 18.

This clonotype was recorded a few times. This rearrangement joins TRBV12-3 or TRBV12-4 to TRBJ2-5; D perhaps matches TRBD1 (6 bases). The CDR3 consists of 14 residues. V lost 6 bases and J 4 bases, leaving 15 bases between the germline ends. CDR3 DNA: TGTGCCAGCAGCTCAGGGGTGTACGGAGAGACCCAGTACTTC. It is translated as CASSSGVYGETQYF.

This clonotype has only a few counts. The chain has TRBV12-3 or TRBV12-4 and TRBJ2-1; 7 bases map to TRBD2. CDR3 length: 13 amino acids. The V segment lost 5 bases and the J segment 7 bases; nucleotides outside the gene matches: 5. The CDR3 DNA is TGTGCCAGCAGTGAGCTAGCGGATAATGAGCAGTTCTTC. This sequence encodes CASSELADNEQFF.

In its sample, this clonotype was seen many times. The chain is built from TRBV5-1 and TRBJ1-1; D not resolved. This CDR3 region has 14 residues. Trimming took off 2 bases at V and 4 bases at J, with 12 bases between the two ends. Germline lookup yields CDR1 SGHRS and CDR2 YFSETQ. The CDR3 is CASSLVIEATEAFF. As DNA, the CDR3 is TGCGCCAGCAGCTTAGTCATAGAGGCCACTGAAGCTTTCTTT.

This clonotype was found many times. CDR3 loop: CSGSPSRNEQFF. CDR3 in DNA: TGCAGTGGGTCCCCTTCCCGTAATGAGCAGTTCTTC. The chain carries TRBV20-1 and TRBJ2-1; D gene uncertain. Trimming cost V 7 bases and J 7 bases, with 14 bases left between them. Per the germline V gene, CDR1 is DFQATT and CDR2 is SNEGSKA (reference sequence). The CDR3 totals 12 residues.

This clonotype occurred a few times. The rearrangement uses TRBV4-2 and TRBJ2-1, with D perhaps matching TRBD1 or TRBD2 (5 bases each). The CDR3 has 15 amino acids. With 1 base removed from V and 8 bases from J, the gap between germline ends came to 15 bases. Germline lookup yields CDR1 LGHNA and CDR2 YNFKEQ. CDR3 in DNA: TGTGCCAGCAGCCAAGGCCCGGGGCAAACCGATGAGCAGTTCTTC. Translation gives CASSQGPGQTDEQFF.

The chain joins TRBV5-1 to TRBJ2-1, with D possibly TRBD2 on 6 matching bases. The CDR3 is made up of 17 amino acids. V lost 7 bases and J lost 3, with 23 bases in between. Germline loops: CDR1 SGHRS, CDR2 YFSETQ. The CDR3 protein is CASGMTLAGPNYNEQFF. The CDR3 DNA sequence: TGCGCCAGCGGCATGACCTTGGCGGGGCCGAACTACAATGAGCAGTTCTTC. Together with reference TRBV5-1 and TRBJ2-1, the CDR3 gives the full variable domain: KAGVTQTPRYLIKTRGQQVTLSCSPISGHRSVSWYQQTPGQGLQFLFEYFSETQRNKGNFPGRFSGRQFSNSRSEMNVSTLELGDSALYLCASGMTLAGPNYNEQFFGPGTRLTVL.

The CDR3 DNA sequence: TGTGCCAGCAGCTTAGGCGGGAGGGACTTAGATACGCAGTATTTT. Protein: CASSLGGRDLDTQYF. The J gene is TRBJ2-3, the V gene TRBV7-2, with 9 bases that match TRBD2. This CDR3 contains 15 residues. The V gene's germline CDR1 is SGHTA and CDR2 FQGNSA. V lost 1 base and J lost 5; bases outside the gene matches: 4.